These T cell receptor beta chains were read from a single sample in a study of blood T cells in healthy people across ages. Each CDR3 protein gets one entry after TCRdb re-called the 5' RACE reads with MiXCR. The table lists over 600,000 distinct CDR3 sequences, about 43% of them singletons, with around 32% in the top ten. The sequencing input was blood. Receptors originate from a man older than 75 in good health. The CDR3 runs from the conserved cysteine through the conserved F or W. D genes are given only for firm matches. Some rows have no size entry. The others give once, few or many, or a class for an expanded clone.

clone_size	v_call	d_call	cdr3_aa
many	TRBV20-1	TRBD2	CSAPPRSGGYNEQFF
once	TRBV9	.	CASSVRDKTYEQYF
.	TRBV7-2	.	CASSRGSGTANEKLFF
few	TRBV6-2/TRBV6-3	.	CASSSHRGGGGTEAFF
.	TRBV12-3/TRBV12-4	.	CASSLSTGSFGGANVLTF
.	TRBV5-8	.	CASSLDSGPTSYEQYF
.	TRBV20-1	.	CSARRHIDYEQFF
many	TRBV28	.	CASSYMGTQYF
few	TRBV20-1	TRBD2	CSAEPSLREDDTGELFF
.	TRBV12-3/TRBV12-4	.	CASSALTRGVGNEQFF
few	TRBV4-1	TRBD1	CASSLRAGQGSSYEQYF
.	TRBV20-1	.	CSASKFENQPQHF
.	TRBV29-1	TRBD2	CIVTSGRNNRQYF
.	TRBV6-2/TRBV6-3	.	CASSPAQGEQFF
once	TRBV7-9	.	CASSLLARGYEQYF
.	TRBV6-2/TRBV6-3	TRBD2	CASMLLAGGYDTQYF
.	TRBV10-2	.	CASSELASTDTRYF
.	TRBV2	.	CASSGEGPQGTQYF
.	TRBV6-5	TRBD2	CASKGLAGSYEQYF
few	TRBV3-1	.	CASTIGSVGAGNEQFF
many	TRBV29-1	.	CSVEWSYNEQFF
many	TRBV10-3	.	CAISEVSYNEQFF
.	TRBV3-1	.	CASSQVKGGLAKNIQYF
once	TRBV6-6	.	CASSSTGRDYNEQFF
many	TRBV20-1	.	CSAPPGTGVSPLHF
few	TRBV6-5	TRBD2	CASSLASSGRNSYEQYF
.	TRBV5-1	TRBD2	CANSFLSGGTVDEQFF
.	TRBV14	.	CASSQERVTYEQYF
.	TRBV5-1	.	CASSYAQTSRGPRRTDTQYF
few	TRBV9	TRBD1	CASSSGWDRQYF
.	TRBV28	.	CASSLNNPPETQFF
.	TRBV5-8	.	CASSSLPYRANQPQHF
.	TRBV7-8	TRBD1	CASGDRNPNYGYTF
few	TRBV20-1	TRBD2	CSARRLAGFNEQYF
.	TRBV5-1	TRBD1	CASSLVGGQVNEQFF
.	TRBV7-9	TRBD2	CASTLTSVENNEQFF
many	TRBV12-3/TRBV12-4	.	CASSPGAVVMNTEAFF
.	TRBV7-2	TRBD2	CASSRNPSSGRVRETQYF
few	TRBV5-1	TRBD2	CASSSSSGSSDTQYF